The present TCR beta chain was sequenced within a study of blood T cell repertoires in COVID-19. The assay was immunoSEQ multiplex PCR, and TCRdb's table has in-frame clones only and misses some. The sample shows hundreds of thousands of clones, roughly nine tenths of them seen only once. Between the trimmed V and J ends, which lost 5 bases and 5 bases, there was a span of 16 bases. Germline-derived CDR1 and CDR2 are SGHNT and YYREEE (reference sequence). The CDR3 totals 14 residues. The receptor's source is a woman between 18 and 29 years old who had recovered from COVID-19. Sequenced material: PBMCs or T cells enriched from blood (not recorded which). V usage is TRBV5-4 and J usage is TRBJ1-1, with D possibly TRBD1 on 6 matching bases. CDR3 amino acids: CASRSWGGRTEAFF. The CDR3 nucleotides read TGTGCCAGCAGGTCGTGGGGGGGCCGGACTGAAGCTTTCTTT.